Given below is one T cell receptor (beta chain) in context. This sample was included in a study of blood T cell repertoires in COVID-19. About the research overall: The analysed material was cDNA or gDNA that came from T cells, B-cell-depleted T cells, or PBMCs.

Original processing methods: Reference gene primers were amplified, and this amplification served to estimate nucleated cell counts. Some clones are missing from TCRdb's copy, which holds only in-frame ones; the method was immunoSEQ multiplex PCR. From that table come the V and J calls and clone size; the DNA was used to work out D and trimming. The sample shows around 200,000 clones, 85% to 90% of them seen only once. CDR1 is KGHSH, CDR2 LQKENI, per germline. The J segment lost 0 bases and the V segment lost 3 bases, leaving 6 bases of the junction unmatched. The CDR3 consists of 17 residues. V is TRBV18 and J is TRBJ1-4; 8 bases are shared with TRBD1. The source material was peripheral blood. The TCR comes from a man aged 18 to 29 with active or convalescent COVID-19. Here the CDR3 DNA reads TGTGCCAGCTCACCCGATGACAGGGGAGCAACTAATGAAAAACTGTTTTTT. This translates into CASSPDDRGATNEKLFF.